The rows below give T cell receptor beta chains drawn from one sample of a study of T cells in Graves' hyperthyroidism and ophthalmopathy. From the multiplex PCR reads, TCRdb called clonotypes with MiXCR, one entry per CDR3 protein. This table holds under 400,000 distinct CDR3 sequences, 16% found once. Sequenced sample: blood. These TCRs come from a man in his thirties or forties with Graves' hyperthyroidism. Each CDR3 is given with its conserved first and last residue. Fields, in order: CDR3 protein, CDR3 length, J gene, V gene, D gene. D genes are given only for firm matches.

CDR3: CASSPRLAGSSDTQYF; length: 16; J: TRBJ2-3; V: TRBV4-2; D: TRBD2
CDR3: CASSLHREGNEQFF; length: 14; J: TRBJ2-1; V: TRBV5-1; D: .
CDR3: CASSGWRASGRASDTQYF; length: 18; J: TRBJ2-3; V: TRBV9; D: TRBD2
CDR3: CASSALTRDNSEQYF; length: 15; J: TRBJ2-7; V: TRBV5-6; D: .
CDR3: CASSQVIGPLIEKLFF; length: 16; J: TRBJ1-4; V: TRBV4-1; D: .
CDR3: CATRDREETQYF; length: 12; J: TRBJ2-5; V: TRBV10-3; D: TRBD1
CDR3: CASSELGTNNEQFF; length: 14; J: TRBJ2-1; V: TRBV6-1; D: .
CDR3: CASSPGSTYNEQFF; length: 14; J: TRBJ2-1; V: TRBV5-4; D: .
CDR3: CASSLDGSSYNEQFF; length: 15; J: TRBJ2-1; V: TRBV11-2; D: .
CDR3: CATSIHGTVNNYGYTF; length: 16; J: TRBJ1-2; V: TRBV15; D: TRBD1
CDR3: CASSYSGSEAFF; length: 12; J: TRBJ1-1; V: TRBV6-6; D: .
CDR3: CASTEGVFRRGSSYEQYF; length: 18; J: TRBJ2-7; V: TRBV6-2/TRBV6-3; D: TRBD2
CDR3: CASSLDQTPEAFF; length: 13; J: TRBJ1-1; V: TRBV5-4; D: .
CDR3: CASRLRRGGGYEQYF; length: 15; J: TRBJ2-7; V: TRBV12-3/TRBV12-4; D: .
CDR3: CAISEGQGGAFF; length: 12; J: .; V: TRBV10-3; D: TRBD1
CDR3: CASSWGQGRRTDTQYF; length: 16; J: TRBJ2-3; V: TRBV28; D: TRBD1
CDR3: CASLKLPGLPFRGSPLHF; length: 18; J: TRBJ1-6; V: TRBV2; D: .
CDR3: CASSLGQGTIQYF; length: 13; J: TRBJ2-5; V: TRBV5-1; D: TRBD1